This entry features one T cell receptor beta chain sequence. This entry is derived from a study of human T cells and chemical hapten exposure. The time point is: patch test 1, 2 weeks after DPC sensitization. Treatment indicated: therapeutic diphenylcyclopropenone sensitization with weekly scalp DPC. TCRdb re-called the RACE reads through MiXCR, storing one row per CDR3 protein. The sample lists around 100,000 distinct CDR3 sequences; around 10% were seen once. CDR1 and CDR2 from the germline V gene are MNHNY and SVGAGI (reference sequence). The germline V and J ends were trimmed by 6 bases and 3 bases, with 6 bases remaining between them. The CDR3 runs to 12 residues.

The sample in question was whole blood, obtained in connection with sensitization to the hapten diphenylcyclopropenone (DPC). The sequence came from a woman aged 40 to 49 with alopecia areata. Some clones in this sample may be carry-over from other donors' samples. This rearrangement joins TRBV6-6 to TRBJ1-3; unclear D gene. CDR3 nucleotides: TGTGCCAGCAGCCCCCTTGGAAACACCATATATTTT. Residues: CASSPLGNTIYF.